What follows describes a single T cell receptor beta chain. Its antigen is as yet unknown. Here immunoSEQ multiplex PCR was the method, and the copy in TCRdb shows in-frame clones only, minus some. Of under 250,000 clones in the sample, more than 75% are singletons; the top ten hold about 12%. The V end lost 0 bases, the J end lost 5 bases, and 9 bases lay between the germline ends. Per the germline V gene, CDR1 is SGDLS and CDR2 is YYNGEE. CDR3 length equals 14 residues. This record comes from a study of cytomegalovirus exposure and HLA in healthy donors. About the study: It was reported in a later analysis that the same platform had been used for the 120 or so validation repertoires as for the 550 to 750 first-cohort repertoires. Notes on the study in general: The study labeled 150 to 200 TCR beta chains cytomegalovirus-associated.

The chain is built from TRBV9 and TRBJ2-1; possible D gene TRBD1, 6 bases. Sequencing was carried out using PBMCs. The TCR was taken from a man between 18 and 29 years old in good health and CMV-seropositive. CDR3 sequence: CASSVVGQNNEQFF. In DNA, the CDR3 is TGTGCCAGCAGCGTAGTTGGACAGAACAATGAGCAGTTCTTC.